A selection of T cell receptor beta chains follows, all from one sample in a study of blood T cell repertoires in COVID-19. Assay used: immunoSEQ multiplex PCR; TCRdb lists only in-frame clones, some missing. The sample contains approximately 90,000 clones, approximately 83% of which appear only once. Input material: peripheral blood. All receptors derive from an elderly woman with active or convalescent COVID-19. CDR3s include the opening cysteine and the closing phenylalanine or tryptophan. The D gene is left open where the match is weak. The size of a clone is reported for some rows only, either as once, few or many, or as a class for expanded clones.

TRBV5-1	TRBD1	TRBJ1-2	.	TGCGCCAGCAGCTTGGAGGGACAGGTACATGGCTACACCTTC	CASSLEGQVHGYTF
TRBV19	TRBD1	TRBJ2-7	.	TGTGCCAGTAGTATACCCGGGACAGGGTTCGACGAGCAGTACTTC	CASSIPGTGFDEQYF
TRBV7-9	TRBD1	TRBJ2-7	.	TGTGCCAGCAGCCTCCCGACAGGGGGCGGGTACGAGCAGTACTTC	CASSLPTGGGYEQYF
TRBV10-3	.	TRBJ1-4	once	TGTGCCATCAGTGCTGGACTTAGTGGTGAAAAACTGTTTTTT	CAISAGLSGEKLFF
TRBV11-2	.	TRBJ1-1	.	TGTGCCAGCAGCTTGGAAAGGACAGCGATTGAAGCTTTCTTT	CASSLERTAIEAFF
TRBV6-1	.	TRBJ1-1	.	TGTGCCAGCAGTGAGGGCCCTAACCTCTACACTGAAGCTTTCTTT	CASSEGPNLYTEAFF
TRBV19	.	TRBJ1-2	.	TGTGCCAGTAGTATCCGCGGACAGATCTATGGCTACACCTTC	CASSIRGQIYGYTF
TRBV19	.	TRBJ2-1	once	TGTGCCAGTAGTCCCCCAGGGTACAATGAGCAGTTCTTC	CASSPPGYNEQFF
TRBV5-4	.	TRBJ2-1	.	TGTGCCAGCAGGCTCGGGGATGAGCAGTTCTTC	CASRLGDEQFF
TRBV11-3	TRBD2	TRBJ2-1	.	TGTGCCAGCAGCTTAGGGGGAGGGGTAATAGGGGTAGACAATGAGCAGTTCTTC	CASSLGGGVIGVDNEQFF
TRBV5-4	TRBD2	TRBJ2-1	.	TGTGCCAGCAGCTTGGCAGGGACTATCAGGATCAATGAGCAGTTCTTC	CASSLAGTIRINEQFF
TRBV24-1	.	TRBJ2-3	.	TGTGCCACCAGTGCATCAGGGACAGATACGCAGTATTTT	CATSASGTDTQYF
TRBV27	TRBD1	TRBJ2-7	once	TGTGCCAGCAGTTTATTTTCTCCCCCGGGACAGTTTTCCTACGAGCAGTACTTC	CASSLFSPPGQFSYEQYF
TRBV5-1	TRBD1	TRBJ1-5	.	TGCGCCAGCAGCTTGGAGGGACAGGGGTTCCAGCCCCAGCATTTT	CASSLEGQGFQPQHF